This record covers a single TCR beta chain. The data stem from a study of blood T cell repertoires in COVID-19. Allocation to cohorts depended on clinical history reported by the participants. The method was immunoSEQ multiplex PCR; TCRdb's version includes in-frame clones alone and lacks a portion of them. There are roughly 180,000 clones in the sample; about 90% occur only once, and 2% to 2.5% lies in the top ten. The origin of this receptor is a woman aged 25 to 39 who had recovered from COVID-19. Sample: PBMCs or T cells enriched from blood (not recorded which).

This chain's CDR3 is CASSEGQGMNTEAFF. CDR3 DNA sequence: TGTGCCAGCAGTGAGGGTCAGGGCATGAACACTGAAGCTTTCTTT. The chain carries TRBV2 and TRBJ1-1; weak D call: TRBD1 (5 bases). Trimming left V 3 bases short and J 0 bases short, with 11 bases between. This CDR3 region has 15 residues. The germline V gene has CDR1 SNHLY and CDR2 FYNNEI.